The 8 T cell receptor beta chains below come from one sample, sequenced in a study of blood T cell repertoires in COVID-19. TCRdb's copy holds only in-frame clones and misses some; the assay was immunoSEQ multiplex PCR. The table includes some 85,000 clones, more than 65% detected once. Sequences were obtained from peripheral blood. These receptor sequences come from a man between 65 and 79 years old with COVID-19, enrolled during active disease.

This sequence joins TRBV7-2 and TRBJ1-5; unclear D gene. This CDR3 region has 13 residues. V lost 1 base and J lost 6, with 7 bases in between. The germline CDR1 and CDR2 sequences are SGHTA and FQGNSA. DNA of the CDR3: TGTGCCAGCAGCTTAGATTTTAGTCAGCCCCAGCATTTT. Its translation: CASSLDFSQPQHF.

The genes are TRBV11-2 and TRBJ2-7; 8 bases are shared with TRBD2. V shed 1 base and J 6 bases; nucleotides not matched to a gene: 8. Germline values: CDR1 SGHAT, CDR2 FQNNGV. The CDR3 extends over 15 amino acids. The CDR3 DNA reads TGTGCCAGCAGCTTAGGAGGCGGGAGGACGATCGAGCAGTACTTC. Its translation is CASSLGGGRTIEQYF.

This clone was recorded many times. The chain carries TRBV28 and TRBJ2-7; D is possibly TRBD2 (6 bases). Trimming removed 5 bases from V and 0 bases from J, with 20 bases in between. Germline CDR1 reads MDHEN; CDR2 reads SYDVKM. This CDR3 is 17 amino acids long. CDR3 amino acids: CASSTPRAGLSSYEQYF. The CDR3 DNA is TGTGCCAGCAGTACACCTCGCGCGGGACTCAGCTCCTACGAGCAGTACTTC. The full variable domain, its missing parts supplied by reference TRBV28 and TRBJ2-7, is DVKVTQSSRYLVKRTGEKVFLECVQDMDHENMFWYRQDPGLGLRLIYFSYDVKMKEKGDIPEGYSVSREKKERFSLILESASTNQTSMYLCASSTPRAGLSSYEQYFGPGTRLTVT.

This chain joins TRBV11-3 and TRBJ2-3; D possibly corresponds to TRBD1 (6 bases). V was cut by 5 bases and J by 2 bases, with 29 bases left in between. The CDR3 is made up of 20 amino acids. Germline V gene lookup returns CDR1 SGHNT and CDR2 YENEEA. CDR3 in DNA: TGTGCCAGCAGCCCAGGGGTACGTCAGGGGAGTCCCCTATTCACAGATACGCAGTATTTT. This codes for CASSPGVRQGSPLFTDTQYF.

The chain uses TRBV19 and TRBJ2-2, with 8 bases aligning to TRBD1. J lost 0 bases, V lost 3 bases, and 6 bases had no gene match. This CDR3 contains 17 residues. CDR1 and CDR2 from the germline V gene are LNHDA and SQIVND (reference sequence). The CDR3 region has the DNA TGTGCCAGTAGTATCTATCGGGGACAGGCGAACACCGGGGAGCTGTTTTTT. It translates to CASSIYRGQANTGELFF.

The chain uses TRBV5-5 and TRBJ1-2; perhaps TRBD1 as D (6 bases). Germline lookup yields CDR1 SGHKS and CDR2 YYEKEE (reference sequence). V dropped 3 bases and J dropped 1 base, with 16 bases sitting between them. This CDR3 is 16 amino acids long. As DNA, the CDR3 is TGTGCCAGCAGCTCCGGACAGTTTTTATATAACTATGGCTACACCTTC. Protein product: CASSSGQFLYNYGYTF.

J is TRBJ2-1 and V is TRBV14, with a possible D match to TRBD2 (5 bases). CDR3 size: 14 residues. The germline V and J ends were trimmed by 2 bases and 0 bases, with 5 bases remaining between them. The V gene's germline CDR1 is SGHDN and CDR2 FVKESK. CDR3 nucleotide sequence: TGTGCCAGCAGCCAAACTAGCTCCTACAATGAGCAGTTCTTC. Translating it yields CASSQTSSYNEQFF.

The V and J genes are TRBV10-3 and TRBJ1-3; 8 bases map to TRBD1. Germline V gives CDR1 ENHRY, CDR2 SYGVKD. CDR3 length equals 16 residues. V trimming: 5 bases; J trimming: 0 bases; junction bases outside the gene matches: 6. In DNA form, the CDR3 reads TGTGCCATCAGTATGGGACAGGCAAGCTCTGGAAACACCATATATTTT. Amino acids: CAISMGQASSGNTIYF.